One sample yielded the 19 T cell receptor beta chains listed below, sequenced in a study of immune cell composition in non-small cell lung cancer (dated by TCRdb to the late 2010s). Normal lung samples were non-adjacent lung tissue taken as far from the tumour as possible, at least 3 cm away, from the same patient. To prepare the library, the immunoSEQ multiplex PCR assay was applied. TCRdb took this table from immuneACCESS and kept in-frame rearrangements with V and J called. Such tables lack part of the clones; where checked against another copy, unresolved V genes explain under half of the gap, and the rest is unexplained. Across this sample there are a few thousand clones, with around 71% seen only once. The ten largest clones represent roughly 11% of the sample. Sequenced input: non-adjacent lung tissue. The receptor set was obtained from a human donor with non-small cell lung cancer.

CDR3 sequence (DNA): TGTGCCAGCAGTGTAGCGGGGGGGCTGAGGAATGAGCAGTTCTTC. Translation: CASSVAGGLRNEQFF. The gene calls are TRBV27 and TRBJ2-1, with 11 bases fitting TRBD2. The J segment lost 7 bases and the V segment lost 5 bases, leaving 7 bases of the junction unmatched. Germline V gives CDR1 MNHEY, CDR2 SMNVEV (reference sequence). CDR3 length: 15 residues.

This chain links TRBV7-3 with TRBJ2-5; TRBD1 matches 8 bases. This CDR3 spans 14 amino acids. V trimming: 5 bases; J trimming: 6 bases; junction bases outside the gene matches: 8. The germline V gene has CDR1 SGHTA and CDR2 FQGTGA. The DNA of the CDR3 is TGTGCCAGCAGCGCCGTTGGACAGGGTCAGACCCAGTACTTC. Protein: CASSAVGQGQTQYF.

This rearrangement joins TRBV25-1 to TRBJ2-1; the match to TRBD2 covers 12 bases. Trimming at V came to 4 bases and at J to 2 bases, leaving 3 bases not matched to a gene. This CDR3 contains 16 residues. From germline, CDR1 is MGHDK and CDR2 SYGVNS. CDR3 DNA sequence: TGTGCCAGCAGTGGGGGACTAGCGGGCGCCTACAATGAGCAGTTCTTC. Translating it yields CASSGGLAGAYNEQFF.

V gene TRBV6-6 combines with J gene TRBJ2-4; 8 nucleotides match TRBD1. The CDR3 spans 13 residues. The J segment lost 8 bases and the V segment lost 8 bases, leaving 8 bases of the junction unmatched. The germline gives CDR1 MNHNY, CDR2 SVGAGI (reference sequence). The CDR3 region is CASGWATGDIQYF. As DNA, the CDR3 is TGTGCCAGCGGATGGGCGACAGGGGACATTCAGTACTTC.

This clone has just one count. CDR3: CASSDGLAATDTQYF. CDR3 DNA: TGTGCCAGCAGTGATGGCCTAGCGGCCACAGATACGCAGTATTTT. The chain is built from TRBV2 and TRBJ2-3; 7 bases line up with TRBD2. The germline V gene encodes CDR1 SNHLY and CDR2 FYNNEI. This CDR3 region has 15 residues. The V and J ends lost 3 bases and 2 bases, in that order; junction bases with no gene match: 5.

The rearrangement joins TRBV7-2 to TRBJ2-1, with TRBD2 as a possible D gene (6 bases). The length of the CDR3 is 13 residues. Per the germline V gene, CDR1 is SGHTA and CDR2 is FQGNSA. The ends were cut back, 5 bases at V and 6 bases at J, with 11 bases in the middle. This CDR3 is CASSAGTPNEQFF. DNA for the CDR3: TGTGCCAGCAGCGCCGGGACTCCCAATGAGCAGTTCTTC.

This clone was observed a few times. V and J are TRBV27 and TRBJ2-7; weak D call: TRBD1 (6 bases). Per germline, CDR1 MNHEY and CDR2 SMNVEV (reference sequence). The ends were cut back, 7 bases at V and 4 bases at J, with 20 bases in the middle. The CDR3 is made up of 15 amino acids. The DNA for the CDR3 is TGTGCCAGCAAACTAAAACAGGGAGACGTGTACGAGCAGTACTTC. Translated, it gives CASKLKQGDVYEQYF.

V usage is TRBV5-6 and J usage is TRBJ1-1, with 7 nucleotides matching TRBD1. The germline V gene encodes CDR1 SGHDT and CDR2 YYEEEE. V shed 0 bases and J 3 bases; nucleotides not matched to a gene: 11. There are 17 residues in the CDR3. This CDR3 is CASSLVFDRVIDTEAFF. The CDR3 DNA is TGTGCCAGCAGCTTGGTTTTTGACAGGGTGATCGACACTGAAGCTTTCTTT.

The rearrangement links TRBV19 to TRBJ2-1; a weak D match, TRBD2 (5 bases). The CDR3 loop spans 15 amino acids. Trimming removed 2 bases at V and 0 bases at J, with 8 bases between. In germline, CDR1 is LNHDA, CDR2 SQIVND (reference sequence). The CDR3 region is CASSIQGSSYNEQFF. CDR3 DNA sequence: TGTGCCAGTAGTATACAAGGGAGCTCCTACAATGAGCAGTTCTTC. Complete variable domain (other parts from reference TRBV19 and TRBJ2-1): DGGITQSPKYLFRKEGQNVTLSCEQNLNHDAMYWYRQDPGQGLRLIYYSQIVNDFQKGDIAEGYSVSREKKESFPLTVTSAQKNPTAFYLCASSIQGSSYNEQFFGPGTRLTVL.

The CDR3: CASWRRDRVYEQYF. The DNA of the CDR3 is TGTGCCAGCTGGCGGCGGGATAGGGTCTACGAGCAGTACTTC. The chain uses TRBV6-5 and TRBJ2-7; tentatively, D is TRBD2 (6 bases). Germline CDR1 and CDR2: MNHEY and SVGAGI. The CDR3 has 14 amino acids. V dropped 8 bases and J dropped 3 bases, with 17 bases sitting between them.

This clone has only a few counts. This chain connects TRBV9 to TRBJ2-1; unclear D gene. This CDR3 comprises 15 residues. V was pared by 4 bases and J by 5 bases, with 16 bases between. The germline gives CDR1 SGDLS, CDR2 YYNGEE. For the CDR3, the DNA is TGTGCCAGCAGCCCGTGGATCATGGGCGACAATGAGCAGTTCTTC. It is translated as CASSPWIMGDNEQFF.

In this sample, this clone turned up once. One end of the junction fails to match germline, which may point to a read error. The chain couples TRBV5-3 to TRBJ1-2, with TRBD1 identical over 7 bases. TRBV5-3 is sorted into the ORF group, with uncertain function. The CDR3 has 13 amino acids. The CDR3 is CASSFRTGGGYTF. CDR3 bases: TGTGCCAGCAGCTTTAGGACAGGCGGCGGCTACACCTTC.

The chain recombines TRBV10-2 with TRBJ1-3; D possibly corresponds to TRBD1 (6 bases). V was cut by 6 bases and J by 0 bases, with 18 bases left in between. Germline-derived CDR1 and CDR2 are WSHSY and SAAADI. This CDR3 is 17 amino acids long. The CDR3 sequence: CASRPPTTGLSGNTIYF. CDR3 in DNA: TGCGCCAGCAGACCACCTACCACAGGGCTCTCTGGAAACACCATATATTTT.

The CDR3 spells CASSFRTGGGYTF. As DNA, the CDR3 is TGTGCCAGCAGCTTTAGGACAGGCGGCGGCTACACCTTC. This chain links TRBV5-5 with TRBJ1-2; 7 bases are shared with TRBD1. Germline V gene lookup returns CDR1 SGHKS and CDR2 YYEKEE (reference sequence). V lost 2 bases and J lost 8; bases outside the gene matches: 6. The CDR3 sequence is 13 residues long.

This clone is large. This sequence joins TRBV2 and TRBJ1-3; weak D call: TRBD1 (5 bases). Germline CDR1 and CDR2: SNHLY and FYNNEI. CDR3 size: 15 residues. Trimming removed 6 bases at V and 0 bases at J, with 12 bases between. For the CDR3, the DNA is TGTGCCAGCAGGGTAGACAGCTTCTCTGGAAACACCATATATTTT. Its protein is CASRVDSFSGNTIYF. Based on the CDR3 plus reference TRBV2 and TRBJ1-3, the full variable domain is EPEVTQTPSHQVTQMGQEVILRCVPISNHLYFYWYRQILGQKVEFLVSFYNNEISEKSEIFDDQFSVERPDGSNFTLKIRSTKLEDSAMYFCASRVDSFSGNTIYFGEGSWLTVV.

This clone was seen just once. The chain uses TRBV7-6 and TRBJ1-2; TRBD1 matches 8 bases. The CDR3 is 14 residues long. V trimming: 1 base; J trimming: 5 bases; junction bases outside the gene matches: 3. Germline loops: CDR1 SGHVS, CDR2 FNYEAQ. The CDR3 here is CASSLEDRGYGYTF. In nucleotides, the CDR3 is TGTGCCAGCAGCTTAGAAGACAGGGGTTATGGCTACACCTTC.

This clone was recorded only once. The chain has TRBV18 and TRBJ2-2, with no clear D. Germline assignment: CDR1 KGHSH and CDR2 LQKENI. The V gene lost 4 bases and the J gene lost 4 bases, with 4 bases spanning the gap. This CDR3 comprises 12 residues. CDR3 bases: TGTGCCAGCTCACTTCTCACCGGGGAGCTGTTTTTT. Protein sequence: CASSLLTGELFF.

The genes are TRBV5-6 and TRBJ1-3; D is ambiguous. This CDR3 contains 16 residues. Between the trimmed V and J ends, which lost 3 bases and 0 bases, there was a span of 13 bases. The germline V gene has CDR1 SGHDT and CDR2 YYEEEE. The CDR3 spells CASSSPLLISGNTIYF. The CDR3 bases are TGTGCCAGCAGCTCCCCCCTACTGATCTCTGGAAACACCATATATTTT.

CDR3 DNA sequence: TGCGCCAGCAGTCTAGCGGGGGCTGGGAATGAGCAGTTCTTC. Translated, it gives CASSLAGAGNEQFF. The V call is TRBV10-2, the J call TRBJ2-1; 10 positions match TRBD2. There are 14 residues in the CDR3. Germline V gene lookup returns CDR1 WSHSY and CDR2 SAAADI. V dropped 5 bases and J dropped 7; count of bases not matched to a gene: 5.